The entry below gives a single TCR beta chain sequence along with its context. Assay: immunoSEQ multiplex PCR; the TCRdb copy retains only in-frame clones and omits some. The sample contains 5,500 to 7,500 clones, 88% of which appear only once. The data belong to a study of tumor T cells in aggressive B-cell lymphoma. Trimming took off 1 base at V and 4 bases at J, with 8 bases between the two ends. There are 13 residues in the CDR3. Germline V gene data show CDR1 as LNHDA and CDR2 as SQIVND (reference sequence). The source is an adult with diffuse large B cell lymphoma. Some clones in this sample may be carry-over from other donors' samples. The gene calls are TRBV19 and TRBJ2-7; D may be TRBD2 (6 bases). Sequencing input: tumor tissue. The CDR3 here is CASSIAGDYEQYF. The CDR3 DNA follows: TGTGCCAGTAGTATAGCGGGGGATTACGAGCAGTACTTC.